The 23 T cell receptor beta chains below all came from one sample that was sequenced in a study of T cells after yellow fever vaccination. TCRdb re-called the 5' RACE reads through MiXCR, storing one row per CDR3 protein. Of fewer than 450,000 distinct CDR3 sequences in the sample, 7% to 9% were seen once. Material: PBMCs, obtained about 41 days after the first yellow fever vaccination. The receptors originated from a man younger than 30 who received the YFV17D yellow fever vaccine.

The chain is built from TRBV19 and TRBJ2-2, with D perhaps TRBD1 (5 bases). The CDR3 runs to 13 residues. V lost 6 bases, J lost 3 bases, and 8 bases lay in between. Germline values: CDR1 LNHDA, CDR2 SQIVND (reference sequence). The CDR3 coding sequence is TGTGCCAGTAGGCAGGGATACACCGGGGAGCTGTTTTTT. Protein product: CASRQGYTGELFF.

In its sample, this clonotype was seen many times. The CDR3: CASSSGLTNTGELFF. The CDR3 region has the DNA TGTGCCAGCAGCTCCGGACTGACTAACACCGGGGAGCTGTTTTTT. V is TRBV5-6 and J is TRBJ2-2; D perhaps matches TRBD2 (5 bases). V was cut by 3 bases and J by 2 bases, with 11 bases left in between. The CDR3 consists of 15 residues. Germline CDR1 and CDR2: SGHDT and YYEEEE.

This clonotype showed up just a few times. The V and J genes are TRBV10-3 and TRBJ2-7; TRBD1 matches at 7 bases. Germline values: CDR1 ENHRY, CDR2 SYGVKD. Losses at the gene ends were 1 base for V and 1 base for J; bases not matched to a gene: 4. The CDR3 runs to 15 residues. The CDR3 reads CAISELGGNSYEQYV. As DNA, the CDR3 is TGTGCCATCAGTGAGTTAGGGGGCAATTCCTACGAGCAGTACGTC.

This clonotype was seen ten or more times. The rearrangement links TRBV5-1 to TRBJ2-7; D tentatively fits TRBD1 or TRBD2 (5 bases each). Trimming removed 4 bases at V and 2 bases at J, with 13 bases between. CDR1 is SGHRS and CDR2 is YFSETQ in the germline V gene. The CDR3 covers 14 residues. The CDR3 DNA reads as TGCGCCAGCAGCGGGTCCGGGGCCGCCTACGAGCAGTACTTC. It is translated as CASSGSGAAYEQYF. The full variable domain, its missing parts supplied by reference TRBV5-1 and TRBJ2-7, is KAGVTQTPRYLIKTRGQQVTLSCSPISGHRSVSWYQQTPGQGLQFLFEYFSETQRNKGNFPGRFSGRQFSNSRSEMNVSTLELGDSALYLCASSGSGAAYEQYFGPGTRLTVT.

This clonotype was picked up a small number of times. This rearrangement joins TRBV4-2 to TRBJ2-7, with 9 bases matching TRBD1. V gave up 1 base and J gave up 1 base; unmatched junction bases: 5. From germline, CDR1 is LGHNA and CDR2 YNFKEQ. The CDR3 extends over 16 amino acids. The CDR3: CASSQVGQGRSYEQYF. In DNA, the CDR3 is TGTGCCAGCAGCCAAGTAGGACAGGGGAGGTCCTACGAGCAGTACTTC.

This clonotype turned up a few times. The gene calls are TRBV7-2 and TRBJ1-6; D is unresolved. The CDR3 totals 13 residues. Germline V lookup: CDR1 SGHTA, CDR2 FQGNSA. V was trimmed by 3 bases and J by 4 bases, leaving 4 bases between them. The CDR3 sequence is CASSFQYNSPLHF. In DNA form, the CDR3 reads TGTGCCAGCAGCTTTCAGTATAATTCACCCCTCCACTTT.

CDR3 amino acids: CASSSAGTGDEKLFF. For the CDR3, the DNA is TGCGCCAGCAGCTCCGCCGGGACGGGAGATGAAAAACTGTTTTTT. The V call is TRBV5-1, the J call TRBJ1-4; weak D call: TRBD1 (5 bases). CDR1 SGHRS and CDR2 YFSETQ come from the germline V gene. With 3 bases removed from V and 6 bases from J, the gap between germline ends came to 15 bases. The CDR3 runs 15 residues.

This clonotype came up a few times. This chain connects TRBV5-1 to TRBJ2-1; 8 nucleotides align to TRBD2. Germline V CDR1 and CDR2: SGHRS, YFSETQ. This CDR3 region has 18 residues. V trimming: 0 bases; J trimming: 0 bases; junction bases outside the gene matches: 8. The CDR3 DNA reads as TGCGCCAGCAGCTTGGCCTTGGTAGCGGGGTTCTCCTACAATGAGCAGTTCTTC. Protein product: CASSLALVAGFSYNEQFF.

The table lists this clonotype with a count of one. The rearrangement uses TRBV5-6 and TRBJ2-5; no reliable D call. The CDR3 spans 15 residues. The germline gives CDR1 SGHDT, CDR2 YYEEEE. V was pared by 4 bases and J by 2 bases, with 15 bases between. The CDR3 loop is CASSPPLGPQETQYF. The CDR3 nucleotides are TGTGCCAGCAGCCCCCCGTTAGGCCCACAAGAGACCCAGTACTTC.

In its sample, this clonotype was seen a few times. The genes are TRBV27 and TRBJ1-1; maybe TRBD1 (5 bases). Trimming removed 1 base at V and 10 bases at J, with 19 bases between. Germline CDR1 reads MNHEY; CDR2 reads SMNVEV (reference sequence). CDR3 size: 15 residues. The CDR3, as DNA: TGTGCCAGCAGTTTATTATATGGGGCAGGTGGAGGAGCTTTCTTT. Amino acids: CASSLLYGAGGGAFF.

This clonotype was picked up many times. The chain links TRBV20-1 to TRBJ2-1, with D unresolved. The CDR3 is 15 residues long. V lost 0 bases and J lost 2, with 11 bases in between. From germline, CDR1 is DFQATT and CDR2 SNEGSKA (reference sequence). CDR3 protein: CSARDLTGPYNEQFF. The CDR3 DNA is TGCAGTGCTAGAGATCTAACGGGTCCCTACAATGAGCAGTTCTTC.

This sequence joins TRBV12-3 or TRBV12-4 and TRBJ2-3, with 7 bases that match TRBD2. The ends lost 5 bases at V and 2 bases at J; junction bases unmatched: 10. The CDR3 has 16 amino acids. In nucleotides, the CDR3 is TGTGCCAGCAGTCTCGGGGAGCGGGGTTACACAGATACGCAGTATTTT. Protein product: CASSLGERGYTDTQYF.

The rearrangement links TRBV20-1 to TRBJ2-1, with 9 bases that match TRBD2. The CDR3 spans 13 residues. The V gene end was trimmed by 7 bases and the J gene end by 7 bases; junction bases not matched to a gene: 8. Germline lookup yields CDR1 DFQATT and CDR2 SNEGSKA (reference sequence). CDR3 coding DNA: TGCAGTGTAATAGCGGGGGCGGAGAATGAGCAGTTCTTC. Amino acids: CSVIAGAENEQFF.

The chain employs TRBV4-3 and TRBJ2-3; TRBD2 agrees at 10 bases. The CDR3 is 17 residues long. Per the germline V gene, CDR1 is LGHNA and CDR2 is YSLEER. V shed 1 base and J 4 bases; nucleotides not matched to a gene: 8. The CDR3, as DNA: TGCGCCAGCAGCCAAGTCAGCGGGGGGGCCATCCCAGATACGCAGTATTTT. This codes for CASSQVSGGAIPDTQYF.

This clonotype was detected ten times or more. The chain employs TRBV12-3 or TRBV12-4 and TRBJ1-2; a possible D gene is TRBD1 (5 bases). The CDR3 sequence is 13 residues long. Between the trimmed V and J ends, which lost 5 bases and 3 bases, there was a span of 10 bases. The CDR3 protein is CASSLMGDYGYTF. The CDR3 DNA follows: TGTGCCAGCAGTCTGATGGGGGACTATGGCTACACCTTC.

This clonotype appeared a few times. CDR3 residues: CSARSRSSYNEQFF. The CDR3 nucleotides are TGCAGTGCTAGATCGAGGTCCTCCTACAATGAGCAGTTCTTC. V usage is TRBV20-1 and J usage is TRBJ2-1; no reliable D call. The CDR3 is 14 amino acids. V was clipped by 2 bases and J by 0 bases, with 8 bases between them. Germline CDR1 is DFQATT and CDR2 is SNEGSKA (reference sequence).

V and J are TRBV5-5 and TRBJ2-5, with 9 nucleotides matching TRBD1. Germline lookup yields CDR1 SGHKS and CDR2 YYEKEE (reference sequence). The CDR3 consists of 16 residues. V lost 1 base to trimming and J lost 1 base; unmatched junction nucleotides: 5. This chain's CDR3 is CASSLRDREIQETQYF. The CDR3 DNA is TGTGCCAGCAGCTTGAGGGACAGGGAGATCCAAGAGACCCAGTACTTC. The variable domain in full, with the rest retrieved from reference TRBV5-5 and TRBJ2-5, is DAGVTQSPTHLIKTRGQQVTLRCSPISGHKSVSWYQQVLGQGPQFIFQYYEKEERGRGNFPDRFSARQFPNYSSELNVNALLLGDSALYLCASSLRDREIQETQYFGPGTRLLVL.

This clonotype has a handful of counts. This chain joins TRBV9 and TRBJ1-6; no reliable D call. V was clipped by 3 bases and J by 6 bases, with 10 bases between them. The CDR3 length is 14 residues. Germline loops: CDR1 SGDLS, CDR2 YYNGEE. In DNA form, the CDR3 reads TGTGCCAGCAGCGAGGGCTCGGGTAATTCACCCCTCCACTTT. Amino acid sequence: CASSEGSGNSPLHF.

In this sample, this clonotype turned up a few times. The J gene is TRBJ1-1, the V gene TRBV7-2; maybe TRBD1 (6 bases). In germline, CDR1 is SGHTA, CDR2 FQGNSA. The CDR3 spans 16 residues. V was trimmed by 1 base and J by 0 bases, leaving 12 bases between them. Written as DNA, the CDR3 is TGTGCCAGCAGCTTAGGGTACGGGGGCATGAACACTGAAGCTTTCTTT. This gives the protein CASSLGYGGMNTEAFF.

This clonotype was seen a handful of times. The V call is TRBV4-3, the J call TRBJ1-6, with D perhaps TRBD1 (5 bases). This CDR3 contains 13 residues. In germline, CDR1 is LGHNA, CDR2 YSLEER. V was trimmed by 1 base and J by 8 bases, leaving 6 bases between them. CDR3 protein: CASSQGGDSPLHF. CDR3 in DNA: TGCGCCAGCAGCCAAGGAGGGGATTCACCCCTCCACTTT.

This clonotype was recorded many times. The chain carries TRBV12-3 or TRBV12-4 and TRBJ2-7; TRBD1 might be the D (7 bases). V was pared by 4 bases and J by 2 bases, with 15 bases between. CDR3 length: 15 amino acids. CDR3: CASSSGGTVTYEQYF. CDR3 nucleotides: TGTGCCAGCAGTTCCGGCGGGACAGTAACCTACGAGCAGTACTTC.

There are a few counts of this clonotype. The chain has TRBV6-2 or TRBV6-3 and TRBJ1-4; perhaps TRBD1 as D (6 bases). CDR1 MNHEY and CDR2 SVGEGT come from the germline V gene. The V end was cut by 0 bases, the J end by 0 bases, with 14 bases between. The CDR3 covers 18 residues. CDR3 in DNA: TGTGCCAGCAGTTACTCGCAGGGGACAACTGCAACTAATGAAAAACTGTTTTTT. Its protein is CASSYSQGTTATNEKLFF.

This clonotype was detected only a few times. This sequence joins TRBV18 and TRBJ2-3; no clear D gene. Germline V CDR1 and CDR2: KGHSH, LQKENI. The germline V and J ends were trimmed by 3 bases and 8 bases, with 9 bases remaining between them. The length of the CDR3 is 12 residues. In DNA form, the CDR3 reads TGTGCCAGCTCACCCACTGTCGGTACGCAGTATTTT. Translation gives CASSPTVGTQYF.